The clone carrying this TCR beta chain was seen only a few times. Antigen specificity is unknown. Trimming left V 7 bases short and J 7 bases short, with 13 bases between. The CDR3 totals 12 residues. These data are taken from a study of molecular identifiers for immune sequencing clone quantification. Findings of the study overall: Naive cells had under 1% of molecules in clones above 20 RNA copies, effectors over 97%.

TCRdb re-called the PCR reads with MiXCR, one entry per CDR3 protein. Among 350,000 or so distinct CDR3 sequences listed, around a fifth were seen once. The V and J genes are TRBV12-3 or TRBV12-4 and TRBJ1-1; the D is unclear. What was sequenced was naive CD8+ T cells from blood, with Jurkat cell RNA spiked in. Subset specified: FACS-sorted CD8+CD4-CCR7+CD45RA+ naive T cells. The sequence derives from a human donor in good health. Some libraries in this study had Jurkat cell RNA spiked in. The CDR3 protein is CASTKWADEAFF. CDR3 nucleotides: TGTGCCAGCACCAAGTGGGCAGATGAAGCTTTCTTT.